What follows are 10 T cell receptor beta chains derived from one specimen sequenced in a study of post-analysis software for immune sequencing data. TCR beta cDNA libraries had unique molecular identifiers. Each CDR3 protein is one row after TCRdb ran MiXCR on the PCR reads. The sample has around 770,000 distinct CDR3 sequences; 46% are singletons. Their target antigens are unknown. Points from the study as a whole: In patients, four to six TRBV segments were more frequent than in controls, with TRBV5-6, TRBV5-1 and TRBV20-1 among them.

Sequencing was carried out using blood. The receptors were sampled from a girl aged 10 to 17 with multiple sclerosis.

As concerns this clonotype: The junction does not match germline at one end; this may be a read error. The rearrangement uses TRBV15 and TRBJ1-1; D is unresolved. The germline V gene encodes CDR1 LNHNV and CDR2 YYDKDF (reference sequence). CDR3 length equals 13 residues. The CDR3 nucleotides read TGTGCCGCCAGCGCGAGCGAGGGCACTGAAGCTTTCTTT. It yields the protein CAASASEGTEAFF.

The gene calls are TRBV7-9 and TRBJ2-1; D unclear. CDR3 length equals 15 residues. Germline assignment: CDR1 SEHNR and CDR2 FQNEAQ (reference sequence). Trimming removed 1 base at V and 5 bases at J, with 12 bases between. The DNA of the CDR3 is TGTGCCAGCAGCTTAGTTCTCGGGCAGCACAATGAGCAGTTCTTC. Protein sequence: CASSLVLGQHNEQFF.

This chain joins TRBV5-1 and TRBJ2-5, with D possibly matching TRBD1 (5 bases). The CDR3 sequence is 17 residues long. Trimming took off 4 bases at V and 11 bases at J, with 30 bases between the two ends. Germline V gene sequence: CDR1 SGHRS, CDR2 YFSETQ. The DNA of the CDR3 is TGCGCCAGCAGCCCCCGAGTGAGCACCCCAGGGCATTTGGAGCAGTACTTC. Amino acid sequence: CASSPRVSTPGHLEQYF.

This clonotype was picked up one time. The chain links TRBV24-1 to TRBJ2-3; TRBD2 is a possible D gene (6 bases). With 2 bases removed from V and 8 bases from J, the gap between germline ends came to 19 bases. In germline, CDR1 is KGHDR, CDR2 SFDVKD. The CDR3 totals 16 residues. CDR3 DNA: TGTGCCACCAGTGATTCAGTGGGGACTGAGGTCGGTACGCAGTATTTT. Amino acid sequence: CATSDSVGTEVGTQYF.

CDR3: CSVEVGQGAHLGGYTF. CDR3 sequence (DNA): TGCAGCGTTGAAGTTGGGCAGGGGGCGCATTTAGGTGGCTACACCTTC. This chain connects TRBV29-1 to TRBJ1-2; 8 bases match TRBD1. This CDR3 is 16 amino acids long. Germline CDR1 reads SQVTM; CDR2 reads ANQGSEA. V shed 1 base and J 7 bases; nucleotides not matched to a gene: 14.

The chain has TRBV20-1 and TRBJ2-2, with 11 bases that match TRBD2. After removal of 6 bases from V and 0 bases from J, the junction contained 3 bases not matched to a gene. CDR1 is DFQATT, CDR2 SNEGSKA, per germline (reference sequence). The length of the CDR3 is 15 residues. As DNA, the CDR3 is TGCAGTGCAATAGCGGGAGGGTCGAACACCGGGGAGCTGTTTTTT. Translation: CSAIAGGSNTGELFF.

This clonotype was counted only a few times. This chain uses TRBV3-1 with TRBJ2-5; a weak D match, TRBD2 (6 bases). Trimming cost V 3 bases and J 5 bases, with 22 bases left between them. Germline V lookup: CDR1 LGHDT, CDR2 YNNKEL (reference sequence). The CDR3 sequence is 17 residues long. The CDR3 region is CASSHHGGPISRETQYF. The DNA for the CDR3 is TGTGCCAGCAGCCATCATGGAGGGCCAATCTCGCGGGAGACCCAGTACTTC.

J is TRBJ2-5 and V is TRBV15, with D perhaps matching TRBD1 or TRBD2 (5 bases each). This CDR3 is built from 14 residues. V was clipped by 7 bases and J by 3 bases, with 15 bases between them. CDR1 and CDR2 from the germline V gene are LNHNV and YYDKDF (reference sequence). The CDR3 coding sequence is TGTGCCACCAAGGTCGGGACCGATGAAGAGACCCAGTACTTC. Translation gives CATKVGTDEETQYF.

CDR3 sequence: CAWSTRPFEAFF. The CDR3 bases are TGTGCCTGGAGTACCCGACCGTTTGAAGCTTTCTTT. V usage is TRBV30 and J usage is TRBJ1-1; D gene uncertain. With 2 bases removed from V and 7 bases from J, the gap between germline ends came to 11 bases. This CDR3 has 12 amino acids. The V gene's germline CDR1 is GTSNPN and CDR2 SVGIG (reference sequence). The entire variable domain, with the rest obtained from reference TRBV30 and TRBJ1-1, is as follows: SQTIHQWPATLVQPVGSPLSLECTVEGTSNPNLYWYRQAAGRGLQLLFYSVGIGQISSEVPQNLSASRPQDRQFILSSKKLLLSDSGFYLCAWSTRPFEAFFGQGTRLTVV.

The J gene is TRBJ1-2, the V gene TRBV11-2; D not certain. There are 12 residues in the CDR3. V was pared by 5 bases and J by 3 bases, with 7 bases between. Germline CDR1 SGHAT, CDR2 FQNNGV. CDR3 in amino acids: CASSLWDYGYTF. The CDR3 DNA follows: TGTGCCAGCAGCCTTTGGGACTATGGCTACACCTTC.